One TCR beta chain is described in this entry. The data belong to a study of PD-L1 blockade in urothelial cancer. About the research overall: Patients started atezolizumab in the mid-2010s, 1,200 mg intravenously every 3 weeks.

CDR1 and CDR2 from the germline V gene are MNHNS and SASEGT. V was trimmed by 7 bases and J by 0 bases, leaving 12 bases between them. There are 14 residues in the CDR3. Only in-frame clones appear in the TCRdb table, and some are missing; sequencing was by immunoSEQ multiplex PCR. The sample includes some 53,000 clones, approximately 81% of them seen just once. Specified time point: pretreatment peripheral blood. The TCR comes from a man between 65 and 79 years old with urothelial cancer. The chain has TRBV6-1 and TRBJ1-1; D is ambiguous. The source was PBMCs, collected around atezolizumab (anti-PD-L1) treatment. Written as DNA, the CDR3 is TGTGCCAGCATACACGGGTTAATGAACACTGAAGCTTTCTTT. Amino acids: CASIHGLMNTEAFF.